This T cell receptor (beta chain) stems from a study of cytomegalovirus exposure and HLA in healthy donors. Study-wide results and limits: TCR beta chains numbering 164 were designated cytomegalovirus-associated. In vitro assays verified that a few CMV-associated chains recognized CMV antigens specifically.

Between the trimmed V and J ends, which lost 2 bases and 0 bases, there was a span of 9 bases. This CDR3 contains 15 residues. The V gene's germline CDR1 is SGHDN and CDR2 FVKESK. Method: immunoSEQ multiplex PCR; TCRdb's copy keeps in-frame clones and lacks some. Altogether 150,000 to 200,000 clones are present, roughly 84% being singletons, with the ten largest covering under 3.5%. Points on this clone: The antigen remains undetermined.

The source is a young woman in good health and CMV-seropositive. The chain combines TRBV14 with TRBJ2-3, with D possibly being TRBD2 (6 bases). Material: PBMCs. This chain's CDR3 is CASSQSGTSTDTQYF. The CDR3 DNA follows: TGTGCCAGCAGCCAATCGGGGACTAGCACAGATACGCAGTATTTT.